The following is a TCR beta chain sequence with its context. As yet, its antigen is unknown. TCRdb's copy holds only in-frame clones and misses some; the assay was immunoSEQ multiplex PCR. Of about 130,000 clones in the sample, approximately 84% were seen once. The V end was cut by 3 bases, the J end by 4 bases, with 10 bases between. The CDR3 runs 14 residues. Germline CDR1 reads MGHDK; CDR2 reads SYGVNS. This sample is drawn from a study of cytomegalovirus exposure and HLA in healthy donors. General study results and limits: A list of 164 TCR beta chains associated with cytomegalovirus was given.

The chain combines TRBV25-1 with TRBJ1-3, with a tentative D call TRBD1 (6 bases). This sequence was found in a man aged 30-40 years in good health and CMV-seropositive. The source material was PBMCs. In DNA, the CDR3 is TGTGCCAGCAGTGATTGGGACATCGGAAACACCATATATTTT. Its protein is CASSDWDIGNTIYF.